This T cell receptor beta chain was identified in a study of beta chain features in type 1 diabetes. For the study at large: Sorted cells numbering around 100,000,000 were examined across all samples.

The study, taken as a whole, reports: Whether TCRB rearrangement is influenced by HLA type went unresolved here. Moderate but significant shortening of TCRB CDR3s was recorded in all four CD4+ subsets from Type 1 diabetes patients.

V was cut by 5 bases and J by 1 base, with 15 bases left in between. CDR1 and CDR2 (germline): SGHTA, FQGNSA. The CDR3 loop spans 15 amino acids. Sorting of CD4+ naive, central memory, regulatory and stem cell-like memory cells was performed via CD45RO/CCR7/CD25/CD127/CD95/CD27. Sorting gave populations that all exceeded 98% purity. The sequenced template was cDNA made from the entire isolated RNA. Sequenced by immunoSEQ multiplex PCR; TCRdb stores in-frame clones only, minus some. The sample lists about 390,000 clones; around 10% were seen once. This clone was recorded many times. Its antigen remains unknown.

The specimen was central memory CD4+ T cells from blood. The chain has TRBV7-2 and TRBJ2-7; D is possibly TRBD1 (5 bases). The source of this sequence is a man aged 25 to 45 with type 1 diabetes. CDR3 in amino acids: CASSMGPDVSYEQYF. DNA for the CDR3: TGTGCCAGCAGCATGGGGCCGGACGTTTCCTACGAGCAGTACTTC.